This T cell receptor (beta chain) was observed in a study of cytomegalovirus exposure and HLA in healthy donors. Germline V gene lookup returns CDR1 SEHNR and CDR2 FQNEAQ (reference sequence). This CDR3 region has 13 residues. The V segment lost 8 bases and the J segment 1 base; nucleotides outside the gene matches: 3. General study findings and limits: TCR beta V- and J-gene trimming, according to a later analysis, was linked to a missense DCLRE1C variant.

PCR amplification relied on 60 Vbeta primers (plus 13 Jbeta primers). Assay used: immunoSEQ multiplex PCR; TCRdb lists only in-frame clones, some missing. Of around 130,000 clones detected, 60% to 85% appear once; the ten largest clones hold less than 4%. This clone was recorded once. The antigen remains unidentified. The sample comprised PBMCs. The chain has TRBV7-9 and TRBJ2-7; 9 positions match TRBD2. This sequence originates from a young man in good health and CMV-seronegative. The CDR3 region has the DNA TGTGCCAGCCGTAGCGGGAGTTCCTACGAGCAGTACTTC. This sequence encodes CASRSGSSYEQYF.